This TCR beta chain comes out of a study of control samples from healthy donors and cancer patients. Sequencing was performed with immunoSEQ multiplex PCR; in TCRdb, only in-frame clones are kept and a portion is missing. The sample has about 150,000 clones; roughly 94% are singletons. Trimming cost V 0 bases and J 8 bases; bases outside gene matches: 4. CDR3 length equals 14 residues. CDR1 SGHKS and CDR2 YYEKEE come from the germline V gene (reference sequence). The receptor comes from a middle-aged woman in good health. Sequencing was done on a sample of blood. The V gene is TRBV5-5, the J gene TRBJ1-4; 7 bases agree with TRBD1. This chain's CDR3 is CASSLGQGLEKLFF. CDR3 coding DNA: TGTGCCAGCAGCTTGGGACAGGGCCTGGAAAAACTGTTTTTT. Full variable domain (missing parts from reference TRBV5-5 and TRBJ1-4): DAGVTQSPTHLIKTRGQQVTLRCSPISGHKSVSWYQQVLGQGPQFIFQYYEKEERGRGNFPDRFSARQFPNYSSELNVNALLLGDSALYLCASSLGQGLEKLFFGSGTQLSVL.